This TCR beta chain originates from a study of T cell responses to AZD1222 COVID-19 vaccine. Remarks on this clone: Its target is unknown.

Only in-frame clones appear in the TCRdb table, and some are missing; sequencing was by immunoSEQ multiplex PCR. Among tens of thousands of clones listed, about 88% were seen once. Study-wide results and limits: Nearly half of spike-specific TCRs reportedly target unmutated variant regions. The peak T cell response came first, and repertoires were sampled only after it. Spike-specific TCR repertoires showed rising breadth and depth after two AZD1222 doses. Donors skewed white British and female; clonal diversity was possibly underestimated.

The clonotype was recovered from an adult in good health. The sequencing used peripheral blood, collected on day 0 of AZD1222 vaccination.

The CDR3 region has the DNA TGTGCCAGCAGCCAAACGGGAGGAAATGGCTACACCTTC. Translating gives CASSQTGGNGYTF. This chain connects TRBV11-3 to TRBJ1-2; D call uncertain. V lost 5 bases, J lost 6 bases, and 13 bases lay in between. This CDR3 is 13 amino acids long. Germline V gene data show CDR1 as SGHNT and CDR2 as YENEEA.